A single sample is the source of the 23 T cell receptor beta chains below, sequenced in a study of somatic mutations in cytotoxic T cells in rheumatoid arthritis. This table comes from immunoSEQ multiplex PCR, and its TCRdb copy is limited to in-frame clones, with some not included. The table shows 15,000 to 20,000 clones, with about 80% occurring only once. The sequencing input was CD8+ T cells sorted from blood. The receptors originated from an adult with rheumatoid arthritis.

The chain couples TRBV19 to TRBJ2-7, with 8 bases fitting TRBD1. J gave up 1 base and V 3 bases, and 14 bases lay outside the gene matches. CDR1 is LNHDA, CDR2 SQIVND, per germline (reference sequence). The CDR3 length is 18 residues. The CDR3 DNA reads as TGTGCCAGTAGTATTGGTCTCTCGGGACAGGACTTTTCCTACGAGCAGTACTTC. This translates into CASSIGLSGQDFSYEQYF.

This rearrangement joins TRBV5-1 to TRBJ1-4; D is ambiguous. The germline gives CDR1 SGHRS, CDR2 YFSETQ. The CDR3 runs to 17 residues. Trimming stripped 1 base from V and 12 bases from J, with 25 bases between. The CDR3 region is CASSLIGWVHPQKELFF. In DNA form, the CDR3 reads TGCGCCAGCAGCTTGATCGGATGGGTTCATCCCCAGAAAGAACTGTTTTTT.

The CDR3, as DNA: TGCGCCAGCAGCCAGTGGGGGCAGGGGAACACTGAAGCTTTCTTT. It is translated as CASSQWGQGNTEAFF. J is TRBJ1-1 and V is TRBV4-3, with D perhaps matching TRBD1 (6 bases). The CDR3 runs to 15 residues. Germline-derived CDR1 and CDR2 are LGHNA and YSLEER. V was cut by 3 bases and J by 1 base, with 12 bases left in between.

The chain employs TRBV7-2 and TRBJ2-7; D not certain. The CDR3 consists of 15 residues. V gave up 1 base and J gave up 2 bases, with 12 bases separating them. Germline loops: CDR1 SGHTA, CDR2 FQGNSA. CDR3 amino acids: CASSLDSLRPYEQYF. In DNA form, the CDR3 reads TGTGCCAGCAGCTTAGACAGCTTACGTCCCTACGAGCAGTACTTC.

The chain has TRBV5-6 and TRBJ1-1; no definite D call. The CDR3 runs 11 residues. V shed 1 base and J shed 6 bases, with 4 bases lying between them. Germline CDR1 and CDR2: SGHDT and YYEEEE. The chain's CDR3 is CASSLRAEAFF. The CDR3 region has the DNA TGTGCCAGCAGCTTGCGAGCTGAAGCTTTCTTT.

The V and J genes are TRBV6-4 and TRBJ1-1; D possibly corresponds to TRBD1 (6 bases). Deletions cut 0 bases from V and 2 bases from J, with 7 bases between. Germline V CDR1 and CDR2: MRHNA, SNTAGT. This CDR3 has 14 residues. This chain's CDR3 is CASSDSDSNTEAFF. The DNA of the CDR3 is TGTGCCAGCAGTGACTCGGACAGCAACACTGAAGCTTTCTTT.

V usage is TRBV7-8 and J usage is TRBJ2-7; no clear D gene. Germline V gene data show CDR1 as SGHVS and CDR2 as FQNEAQ. Trimming shortened V by 2 bases and J by 9 bases, and 11 bases separated the two germline ends. The CDR3 has 12 amino acids. The CDR3 region has the DNA TGTGCCAGCAGCTTAATGGGCCCGCCGCAGTACTTC. This sequence encodes CASSLMGPPQYF.

The chain employs TRBV7-7 and TRBJ1-3, with 7 nucleotides matching TRBD1. This CDR3 is built from 15 residues. Trimming cost V 5 bases and J 2 bases; bases outside gene matches: 6. Germline CDR1 is SSHAT and CDR2 is FNYEAQ (reference sequence). CDR3 sequence reads: CASSPGDSAGNTIYF. The CDR3 DNA reads as TGTGCCAGCAGCCCGGGGGACAGTGCTGGAAACACCATATATTTT.

The chain couples TRBV4-1 to TRBJ2-5, with TRBD2 matching 8 bases. With the DNA end fitting TRBJ2-7 better, the J assignment may be wrong. Germline loops: CDR1 MGHRA, CDR2 YSYEKL. This CDR3 is 16 amino acids long. The CDR3 reads CASSPFRLAMDYEQYF. The CDR3 bases are TGCGCCAGCAGCCCTTTTCGACTAGCGATGGACTACGAGCAGTACTTC.

V is TRBV5-1 and J is TRBJ1-2; D gene uncertain. V dropped 1 base and J dropped 4 bases, with 14 bases sitting between them. CDR3 length: 15 residues. CDR1 and CDR2 from the germline V gene are SGHRS and YFSETQ. CDR3 coding DNA: TGCGCCAGCAGCTTGACAGACCTCTGGAGCTATGGCTACACCTTC. Its protein product is CASSLTDLWSYGYTF.

This clone was found once. The chain couples TRBV5-4 to TRBJ1-1; D possibly corresponds to TRBD1 (5 bases). V lost 0 bases, J lost 2 bases, and 8 bases lay in between. The CDR3 is made up of 14 amino acids. Germline assignment: CDR1 SGHNT and CDR2 YYREEE (reference sequence). The CDR3 DNA sequence: TGTGCCAGCAGCTTGGCAGGGACCAACACTGAAGCTTTCTTT. This codes for CASSLAGTNTEAFF.

The rearrangement joins TRBV27 to TRBJ2-7; tentatively, D is TRBD2 (6 bases). The CDR3 has 16 residues. The V end lost 2 bases, the J end lost 0 bases, and 14 bases lay between the germline ends. The germline gives CDR1 MNHEY, CDR2 SMNVEV (reference sequence). As DNA, the CDR3 is TGTGCCAGCAGTTTAAGCGGCCTAGCGAACTCCTACGAGCAGTACTTC. This translates into CASSLSGLANSYEQYF.

The rearrangement links TRBV10-1 to TRBJ2-7, with TRBD2 as a possible D gene (6 bases). The CDR3 covers 13 residues. V was cut by 3 bases and J by 5 bases, with 11 bases left in between. Germline CDR1 WNHNN, CDR2 SYGVQD (reference sequence). Here the CDR3 reads CASSEGREDEQYF. The CDR3 nucleotides are TGCGCCAGCAGTGAAGGCAGGGAGGACGAGCAGTACTTC.

The gene calls are TRBV11-2 and TRBJ1-1; the D is unclear. The germline CDR1 and CDR2 sequences are SGHAT and FQNNGV. This CDR3 is built from 14 residues. Trimming took 5 bases from V and 0 from J, leaving 10 bases between them. For the CDR3, the DNA is TGTGCCAGCAGCGCCAGGAACATGAACACTGAAGCTTTCTTT. It yields the protein CASSARNMNTEAFF.

V is TRBV6-1 and J is TRBJ2-3, with D tentatively TRBD1 (5 bases). Per germline, CDR1 MNHNS and CDR2 SASEGT. V dropped 1 base and J dropped 4 bases, with 9 bases sitting between them. This CDR3 spans 14 amino acids. In DNA form, the CDR3 reads TGTGCCAGCAGTGAAGTAGGGGCCCCAGATACGCAGTATTTT. It codes for CASSEVGAPDTQYF.

The V and J genes are TRBV20-1 and TRBJ1-2, with TRBD1 matching 9 bases. The germline V gene has CDR1 DFQATT and CDR2 SNEGSKA (reference sequence). After removal of 3 bases from V and 8 bases from J, the junction contained 1 base not matched to a gene. CDR3 length: 11 amino acids. CDR3 protein: CSASGQGGYTF. In nucleotides, the CDR3 is TGCAGTGCTAGCGGACAGGGGGGCTACACCTTC.

The V call is TRBV5-6, the J call TRBJ2-1, with D maybe TRBD1 (6 bases). Germline assignment: CDR1 SGHDT and CDR2 YYEEEE. This CDR3 is 11 amino acids long. Deletions cut 4 bases from V and 11 bases from J, with 10 bases between. As DNA, the CDR3 is TGTGCCAGCAGCCTGGGGGCACAGCAGTTCTTC. Amino acid sequence: CASSLGAQQFF.

This rearrangement joins TRBV18 to TRBJ1-5; D might be TRBD1 (5 bases). The CDR3 is 17 amino acids. Germline values: CDR1 KGHSH, CDR2 LQKENI. With 2 bases removed from V and 2 bases from J, the gap between germline ends came to 16 bases. CDR3 residues: CASSPSPGLEGNQPQHF. The CDR3 DNA sequence: TGTGCCAGCTCACCATCCCCGGGACTCGAGGGCAATCAGCCCCAGCATTTT.

In regard to this clone: Other DNA sequences within the sample encode an identical CDR3. The V call is TRBV5-6, the J call TRBJ2-7, with no clear D. V lost 2 bases and J lost 4, with 4 bases in between. Germline V gene sequence: CDR1 SGHDT, CDR2 YYEEEE. The CDR3 spans 11 residues. CDR3 protein: CASSFGYEQYF. The CDR3 bases are TGTGCCAGCAGCTTTGGATACGAGCAGTACTTC.

Concerning this clone itself: Other nucleotide sequences in the sample specify the same CDR3. The gene calls are TRBV9 and TRBJ1-1; a possible D gene is TRBD1 (5 bases). CDR1 and CDR2 (germline): SGDLS, YYNGEE. V lost 3 bases and J lost 4, with 10 bases in between. The length of the CDR3 is 13 residues. CDR3 sequence (DNA): TGTGCCAGCAGCGGTACAGGTGGCACTGAAGCTTTCTTT. Translation gives CASSGTGGTEAFF.

Here the CDR3 reads CAISGGRWTSPYEQYF. CDR3 coding DNA: TGTGCCATCAGTGGGGGTAGGTGGACTAGCCCCTACGAGCAGTACTTC. The gene calls are TRBV10-3 and TRBJ2-7; 8 bases are shared with TRBD2. The CDR3 is 16 residues long. CDR1 ENHRY and CDR2 SYGVKD come from the germline V gene. J gave up 2 bases and V 4 bases, and 10 bases lay outside the gene matches.

This clone appeared a single time. The chain joins TRBV5-4 to TRBJ1-1; D is possibly TRBD1 (5 bases). The ends were cut back, 1 base at V and 6 bases at J, with 7 bases in the middle. Germline-derived CDR1 and CDR2 are SGHNT and YYREEE (reference sequence). This CDR3 is 12 amino acids long. Here the CDR3 DNA reads TGTGCCAGCAGCTTGACGACAGCTGAAGCTTTCTTT. This codes for CASSLTTAEAFF.

This chain links TRBV29-1 with TRBJ2-7; D possibly corresponds to TRBD2 (5 bases). The V and J ends lost 7 bases and 0 bases respectively, with 10 bases between them. Looked up from germline, CDR1 is SQVTM and CDR2 is ANQGSEA. This CDR3 region has 12 residues. The CDR3 sequence is CSAEGSSYEQYF. The CDR3 DNA sequence: TGCAGCGCCGAGGGCAGCTCCTACGAGCAGTACTTC.